The 17 T cell receptor beta chains below come from one sample, sequenced in a study of T cell responses to AZD1222 COVID-19 vaccine. Produced via immunoSEQ multiplex PCR; TCRdb's table is partial and in-frame only. Of 150,000 to 200,000 clones in the sample, approximately 90% were seen once. The sequences come from peripheral blood, collected 28 days after the second AZD1222 dose. The receptor source for this set is an adult who received the AZD1222 COVID-19 vaccine.

The rearrangement joins TRBV6-2 or TRBV6-3 to TRBJ2-5; the match to TRBD2 covers 14 bases. Germline CDR1 and CDR2: MNHEY and SVGEGT. CDR3 length equals 16 residues. V lost 5 bases to trimming and J lost 4 bases; unmatched junction nucleotides: 6. CDR3 region: CASSRTSGGQGETQYF. The CDR3, as DNA: TGTGCCAGCAGTCGGACTAGCGGGGGGCAGGGAGAGACCCAGTACTTC.

The count of this clone is one. The chain is built from TRBV28 and TRBJ2-7; a weak D match, TRBD2 (6 bases). Germline values: CDR1 MDHEN, CDR2 SYDVKM. This CDR3 has 13 residues. The ends were cut back, 6 bases at V and 3 bases at J, with 12 bases in the middle. The CDR3 here is CASSTGALYEQYF. CDR3 in DNA: TGTGCCAGCAGCACGGGAGCTCTCTACGAGCAGTACTTC.

The CDR3 DNA follows: TGTGCCAGCAGCGTAGAGGGGGAGTATGGCTACACCTTC. Translated: CASSVEGEYGYTF. The rearrangement links TRBV9 to TRBJ1-2; the D gene is possibly TRBD1 (6 bases). This CDR3 has 13 residues. The ends were cut back, 0 bases at V and 5 bases at J, with 8 bases in the middle. CDR1 SGDLS and CDR2 YYNGEE come from the germline V gene. The full variable domain, completed using reference TRBV9 and TRBJ1-2, is DSGVTQTPKHLITATGQRVTLRCSPRSGDLSVYWYQQSLDQGLQFLIQYYNGEERAKGNILERFSAQQFPDLHSELNLSSLELGDSALYFCASSVEGEYGYTFGSGTRLTVV.

This clone has more than one count but fewer than ten. The chain uses TRBV28 and TRBJ2-7; D gene ambiguous. The CDR3 spans 12 residues. V dropped 7 bases and J dropped 7 bases, with 14 bases sitting between them. CDR1 is MDHEN and CDR2 is SYDVKM in the germline V gene. CDR3 in DNA: TGTGCCAGCACCGTTCCGCGAGGTGAGCAGTACTTC. Translation: CASTVPRGEQYF.

The V gene is TRBV4-3, the J gene TRBJ2-5, with a possible D match to TRBD1 (6 bases). The CDR3 has 15 residues. Trimming removed 5 bases at V and 3 bases at J, with 16 bases between. Per the germline V gene, CDR1 is LGHNA and CDR2 is YSLEER. The CDR3 reads CASSVLDSREETQYF. In DNA, the CDR3 is TGCGCCAGCAGCGTCCTGGACAGTCGTGAAGAGACCCAGTACTTC.

The chain couples TRBV11-3 to TRBJ2-3; 7 bases fit TRBD2. This CDR3 spans 16 amino acids. Germline assignment: CDR1 SGHNT and CDR2 YENEEA. Unmatched junction bases numbered 8, after V lost 2 bases and J lost 3 bases. The CDR3 is CASSLRAGSGTDTQYF. For the CDR3, the DNA is TGTGCCAGCAGCTTAAGAGCGGGGAGTGGTACAGATACGCAGTATTTT.

The chain is built from TRBV19 and TRBJ1-5; 10 nucleotides agree with TRBD1. The V gene end was trimmed by 5 bases and the J gene end by 2 bases; junction bases not matched to a gene: 9. Germline loops: CDR1 LNHDA, CDR2 SQIVND (reference sequence). This CDR3 has 17 residues. CDR3 loop: CASSVSTGGWGNQPQHF. The CDR3 DNA sequence: TGTGCCAGTAGTGTCTCGACAGGGGGCTGGGGCAATCAGCCCCAGCATTTT. Drawing the rest from reference TRBV19 and TRBJ1-5, the complete variable domain is DGGITQSPKYLFRKEGQNVTLSCEQNLNHDAMYWYRQDPGQGLRLIYYSQIVNDFQKGDIAEGYSVSREKKESFPLTVTSAQKNPTAFYLCASSVSTGGWGNQPQHFGDGTRLSIL.

The genes are TRBV7-8 and TRBJ2-3; D is undetermined. The CDR3 contains 12 residues. With 7 bases removed from V and 4 bases from J, the gap between germline ends came to 9 bases. Germline V gene lookup returns CDR1 SGHVS and CDR2 FQNEAQ. CDR3 sequence reads: CASNRGPDTQYF. The CDR3 DNA follows: TGTGCCAGCAACCGCGGTCCAGATACGCAGTATTTT.

J is TRBJ2-7 and V is TRBV28, with TRBD2 as a possible D gene (6 bases). CDR1 MDHEN and CDR2 SYDVKM come from the germline V gene. Trimming took 7 bases from V and 6 from J, leaving 19 bases between them. The CDR3 spans 14 residues. DNA for the CDR3: TGTGCCAGCATCACGCTAGCGCACGGGGGCGAGCAGTACTTC. This gives the protein CASITLAHGGEQYF.

This chain connects TRBV29-1 to TRBJ1-1; D gene unclear. This CDR3 has 11 residues. Per the germline V gene, CDR1 is SQVTM and CDR2 is ANQGSEA. Trimming cost V 4 bases and J 8 bases, with 11 bases left between them. This chain's CDR3 is CSVVRGPEAFF. The DNA of the CDR3 is TGCAGCGTTGTTAGAGGACCCGAAGCTTTCTTT.

The CDR3 DNA reads as TGTGCCTGGAGTGGCACAGGGCGCTATGGCTACACCTTC. Its translation is CAWSGTGRYGYTF. V is TRBV30 and J is TRBJ1-2; maybe TRBD1 (6 bases). Trimming removed 1 base from V and 4 bases from J, with 10 bases in between. CDR1 and CDR2 (germline): GTSNPN, SVGIG (reference sequence). The CDR3 sequence is 13 residues long.

In its sample, this clone was seen once. The V and J genes are TRBV4-1 and TRBJ1-1; 9 nucleotides align to TRBD1. The CDR3 runs 16 residues. Germline V gene data show CDR1 as MGHRA and CDR2 as YSYEKL. The junction had 7 bases not matched to a gene; V was cut back by 4 bases and J by 1 base. Written as DNA, the CDR3 is TGCGCCAGCAGCCCGCTGATACAGGGGGCGAACACTGAAGCTTTCTTT. Its protein is CASSPLIQGANTEAFF.

The chain carries TRBV3-1 (or the pseudogene TRBV3-2) and TRBJ1-2; D call uncertain. The CDR3 is made up of 14 amino acids. Germline V CDR1 and CDR2: LGHDT, YNNKEL (reference sequence). V shed 4 bases and J shed 7 bases, with 16 bases lying between them. CDR3 nucleotides: TGTGCCAGCAGCCCGTCGGACTCTTTGGGTGGCTACACCTTC. Amino acid sequence: CASSPSDSLGGYTF.

The count of this clone is one. This rearrangement joins TRBV6-1 to TRBJ2-7; 7 nucleotides agree with TRBD1. The CDR3 is 14 amino acids. Per germline, CDR1 MNHNS and CDR2 SASEGT. Unmatched junction bases numbered 5, after V lost 3 bases and J lost 3 bases. The CDR3, as DNA: TGTGCCAGCAGTGACGGGACAGATATCTACGAGCAGTACTTC. Its translation: CASSDGTDIYEQYF.

This clone was counted a single time. The rearrangement joins TRBV6-6 to TRBJ2-7, with TRBD1 identical over 8 bases. The CDR3 runs 15 residues. The V gene end was trimmed by 5 bases and the J gene end by 2 bases; junction bases not matched to a gene: 8. CDR1 and CDR2 (germline): MNHNY, SVGAGI (reference sequence). The CDR3 spells CASSHGQGETYEQYF. The CDR3 DNA follows: TGTGCCAGCAGTCATGGACAGGGTGAGACCTACGAGCAGTACTTC.

This chain connects TRBV4-1 to TRBJ2-7; D might be TRBD1 (6 bases). This CDR3 has 13 residues. V gave up 5 bases and J gave up 1 base, with 9 bases separating them. CDR1 and CDR2 from the germline V gene are MGHRA and YSYEKL. The CDR3: CASSDTGSYEQYF. The CDR3 DNA reads TGCGCCAGCAGCGACACAGGGTCCTACGAGCAGTACTTC.

This sequence joins TRBV11-3 and TRBJ1-5, with D possibly being TRBD1 (5 bases). V lost 11 bases and J lost 4, with 15 bases in between. Germline values: CDR1 SGHNT, CDR2 YENEEA. The CDR3 covers 13 residues. The CDR3 nucleotides read TGTGCCCTCGGCCCAGGGCCGAATCAGCCCCAGCATTTT. Translation: CALGPGPNQPQHF.